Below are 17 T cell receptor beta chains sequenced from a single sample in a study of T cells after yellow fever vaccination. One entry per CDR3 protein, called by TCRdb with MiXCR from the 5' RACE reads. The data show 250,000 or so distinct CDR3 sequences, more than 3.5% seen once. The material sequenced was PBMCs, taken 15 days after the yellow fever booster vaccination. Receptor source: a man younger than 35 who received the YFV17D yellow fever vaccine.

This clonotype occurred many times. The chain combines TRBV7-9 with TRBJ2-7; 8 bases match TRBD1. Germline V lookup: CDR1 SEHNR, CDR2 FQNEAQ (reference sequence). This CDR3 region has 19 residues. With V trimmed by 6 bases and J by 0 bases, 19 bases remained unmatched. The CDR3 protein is CASRPTTGQSGQASYEQYF. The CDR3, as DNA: TGTGCCAGCAGACCAACCACCGGACAATCGGGACAGGCCTCCTACGAGCAGTACTTC. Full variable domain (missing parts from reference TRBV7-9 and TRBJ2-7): DTGVSQNPRHKITKRGQNVTFRCDPISEHNRLYWYRQTLGQGPEFLTYFQNEAQLEKSRLLSDRFSAERPKGSFSTLEIQRTEQGDSAMYLCASRPTTGQSGQASYEQYFGPGTRLTVT.

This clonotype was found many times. The CDR3 spells CASSYSGLLGPYGYTF. DNA of the CDR3: TGTGCCAGCAGTTACTCGGGACTCCTAGGTCCCTATGGCTACACCTTC. The rearrangement joins TRBV6-5 to TRBJ1-2, with D perhaps TRBD1 (5 bases). V was shortened by 0 bases and J by 4 bases, with 15 bases between the two germline ends. This CDR3 contains 16 residues. CDR1 is MNHEY and CDR2 is SVGAGI in the germline V gene.

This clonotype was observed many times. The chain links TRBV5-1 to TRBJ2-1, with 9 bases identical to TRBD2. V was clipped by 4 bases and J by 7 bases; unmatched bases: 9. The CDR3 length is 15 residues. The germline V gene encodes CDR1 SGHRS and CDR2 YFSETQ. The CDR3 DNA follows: TGCGCCAGCAGCGGAAGGACTAGCGAGGGGAATGAGCAGTTCTTC. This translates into CASSGRTSEGNEQFF. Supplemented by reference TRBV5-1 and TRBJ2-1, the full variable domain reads KAGVTQTPRYLIKTRGQQVTLSCSPISGHRSVSWYQQTPGQGLQFLFEYFSETQRNKGNFPGRFSGRQFSNSRSEMNVSTLELGDSALYLCASSGRTSEGNEQFFGPGTRLTVL.

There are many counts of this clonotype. DNA of the CDR3: TGCAGTGCCCTATGGCAGGGACAAATTTACGAGCAGTACTTC. Translating gives CSALWQGQIYEQYF. This chain joins TRBV20-1 and TRBJ2-7; D may be TRBD1 (6 bases). V gave up 6 bases and J gave up 4 bases, with 19 bases separating them. The germline CDR1 and CDR2 sequences are DFQATT and SNEGSKA (reference sequence). This CDR3 has 14 residues.

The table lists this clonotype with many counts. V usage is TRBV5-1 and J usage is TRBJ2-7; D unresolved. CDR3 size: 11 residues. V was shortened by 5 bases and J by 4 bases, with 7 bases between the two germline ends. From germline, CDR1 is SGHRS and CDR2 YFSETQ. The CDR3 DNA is TGCGCCAGCAGTACGGAATACGAGCAGTACTTC. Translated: CASSTEYEQYF. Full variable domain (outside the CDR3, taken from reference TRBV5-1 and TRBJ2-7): KAGVTQTPRYLIKTRGQQVTLSCSPISGHRSVSWYQQTPGQGLQFLFEYFSETQRNKGNFPGRFSGRQFSNSRSEMNVSTLELGDSALYLCASSTEYEQYFGPGTRLTVT.

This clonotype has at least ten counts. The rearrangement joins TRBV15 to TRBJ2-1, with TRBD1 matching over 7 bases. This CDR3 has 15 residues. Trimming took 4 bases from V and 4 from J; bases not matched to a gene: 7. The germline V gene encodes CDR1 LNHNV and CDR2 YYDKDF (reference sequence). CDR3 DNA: TGTGCCACCAGCACTGACAGGGTCGCTTACAATGAGCAGTTCTTC. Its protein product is CATSTDRVAYNEQFF.

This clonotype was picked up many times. The DNA for the CDR3 is TGTGCCAGCAGCTACTACCGGGGACAGGGGAGGTTGGCCAAAAACATTCAGTACTTC. It translates to CASSYYRGQGRLAKNIQYF. This chain links TRBV3-1 with TRBJ2-4; 10 nucleotides line up with TRBD1. Germline assignment: CDR1 LGHDT and CDR2 YNNKEL (reference sequence). The CDR3 length is 19 residues. V trimming: 5 bases; J trimming: 1 base; junction bases outside the gene matches: 14. The full variable domain, its missing parts supplied by reference TRBV3-1 and TRBJ2-4, is DTAVSQTPKYLVTQMGNDKSIKCEQNLGHDTMYWYKQDSKKFLKIMFSYNNKELIINETVPNRFSPKSPDKAHLNLHINSLELGDSAVYFCASSYYRGQGRLAKNIQYFGAGTRLSVL.

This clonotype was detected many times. In DNA, the CDR3 is TGCAGTGCTAGAGAGTTAGAAGTATACGAGCAGTACTTC. This encodes CSARELEVYEQYF. The rearrangement joins TRBV20-1 to TRBJ2-7; D not resolved. The CDR3 sequence is 13 residues long. V was trimmed by 0 bases and J by 4 bases, leaving 10 bases between them. The germline CDR1 and CDR2 sequences are DFQATT and SNEGSKA (reference sequence).

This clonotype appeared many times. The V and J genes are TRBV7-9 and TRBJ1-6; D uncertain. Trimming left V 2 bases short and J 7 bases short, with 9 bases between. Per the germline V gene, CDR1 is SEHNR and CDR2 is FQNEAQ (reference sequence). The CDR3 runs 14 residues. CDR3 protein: CASSLRSGNSPLHF. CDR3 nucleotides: TGTGCCAGCAGCTTACGTTCAGGAAATTCACCCCTCCACTTT. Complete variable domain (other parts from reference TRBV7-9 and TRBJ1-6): DTGVSQNPRHKITKRGQNVTFRCDPISEHNRLYWYRQTLGQGPEFLTYFQNEAQLEKSRLLSDRFSAERPKGSFSTLEIQRTEQGDSAMYLCASSLRSGNSPLHFGNGTRLTVT.

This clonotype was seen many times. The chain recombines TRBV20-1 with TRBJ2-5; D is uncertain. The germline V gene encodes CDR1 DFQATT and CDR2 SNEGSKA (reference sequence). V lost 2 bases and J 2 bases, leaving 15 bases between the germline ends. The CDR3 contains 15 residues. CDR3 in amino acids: CSARRTGPKQETQYF. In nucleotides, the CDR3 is TGCAGTGCTAGAAGGACGGGCCCAAAGCAAGAGACCCAGTACTTC.

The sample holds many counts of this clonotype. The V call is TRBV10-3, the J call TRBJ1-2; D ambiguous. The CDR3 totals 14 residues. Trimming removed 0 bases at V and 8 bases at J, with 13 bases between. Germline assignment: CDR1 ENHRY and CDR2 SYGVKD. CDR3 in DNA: TGTGCCATCAGTGAGTCGCTGGACCTACCGGGCTACACCTTC. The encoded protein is CAISESLDLPGYTF.

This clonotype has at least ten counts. CDR3 nucleotides: TGTGCCAGCAGTATCGGACAGGGGAGCAATCAGCCCCAGCATTTT. Translating gives CASSIGQGSNQPQHF. The chain couples TRBV6-5 to TRBJ1-5; 9 bases are a match to TRBD1. With 5 bases clipped from V and 1 base from J, the junction kept 3 bases outside the gene matches. The germline CDR1 and CDR2 sequences are MNHEY and SVGAGI. This CDR3 contains 15 residues.

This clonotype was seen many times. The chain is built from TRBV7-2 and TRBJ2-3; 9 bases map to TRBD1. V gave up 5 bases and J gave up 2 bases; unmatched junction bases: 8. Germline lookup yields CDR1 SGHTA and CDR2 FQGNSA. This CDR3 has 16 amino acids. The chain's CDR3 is CASSMGQGRFTDTQYF. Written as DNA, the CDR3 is TGTGCCAGCAGCATGGGACAGGGTAGATTCACAGATACGCAGTATTTT.

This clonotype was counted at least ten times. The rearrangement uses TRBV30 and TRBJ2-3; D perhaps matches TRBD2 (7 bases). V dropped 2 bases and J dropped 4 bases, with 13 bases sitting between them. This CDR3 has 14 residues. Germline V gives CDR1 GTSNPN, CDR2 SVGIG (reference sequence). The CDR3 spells CAWSITGGADTQYF. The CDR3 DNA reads TGTGCCTGGAGTATCACGGGGGGCGCAGATACGCAGTATTTT.

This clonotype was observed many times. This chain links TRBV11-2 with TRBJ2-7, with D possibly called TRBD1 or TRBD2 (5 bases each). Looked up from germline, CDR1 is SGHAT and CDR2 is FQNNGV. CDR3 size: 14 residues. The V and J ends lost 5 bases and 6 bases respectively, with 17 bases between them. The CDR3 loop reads CASSPPRERGEQYV. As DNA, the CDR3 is TGTGCCAGCAGCCCCCCCAGGGAGCGTGGCGAGCAGTACGTC.

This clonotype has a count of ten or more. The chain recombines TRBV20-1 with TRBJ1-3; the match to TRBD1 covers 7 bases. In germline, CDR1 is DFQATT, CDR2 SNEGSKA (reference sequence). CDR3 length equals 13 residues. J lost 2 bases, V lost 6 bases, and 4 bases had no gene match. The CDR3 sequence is CSAHTGAGNTIYF. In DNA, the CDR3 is TGCAGTGCCCACACAGGGGCTGGAAACACCATATATTTT.

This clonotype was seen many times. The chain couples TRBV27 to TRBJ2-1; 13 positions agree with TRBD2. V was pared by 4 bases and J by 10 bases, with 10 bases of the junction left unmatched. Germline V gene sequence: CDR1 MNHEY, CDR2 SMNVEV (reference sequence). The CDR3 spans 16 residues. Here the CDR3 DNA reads TGTGCCAGCAGTTCCCGACTAGCGGGGGGCCCCGGGGAGCAGTTCTTC. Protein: CASSSRLAGGPGEQFF.